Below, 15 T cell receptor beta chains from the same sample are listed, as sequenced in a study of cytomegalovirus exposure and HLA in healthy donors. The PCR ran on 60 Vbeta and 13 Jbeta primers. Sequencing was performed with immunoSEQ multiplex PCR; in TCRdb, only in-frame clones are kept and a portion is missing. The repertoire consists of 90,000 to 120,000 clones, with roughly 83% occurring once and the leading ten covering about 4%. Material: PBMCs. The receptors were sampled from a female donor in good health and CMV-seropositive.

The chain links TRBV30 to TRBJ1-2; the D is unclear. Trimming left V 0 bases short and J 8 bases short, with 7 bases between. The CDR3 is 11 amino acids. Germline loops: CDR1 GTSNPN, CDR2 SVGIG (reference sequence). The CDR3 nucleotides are TGTGCCTGGAGTGTCGGGTTCGGCTACACCTTC. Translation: CAWSVGFGYTF.

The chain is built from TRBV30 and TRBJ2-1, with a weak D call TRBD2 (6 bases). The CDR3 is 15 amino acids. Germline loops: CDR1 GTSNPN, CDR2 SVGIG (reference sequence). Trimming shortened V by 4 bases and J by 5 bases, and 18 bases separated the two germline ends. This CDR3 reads CAWIPAGLVHNEQFF. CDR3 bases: TGTGCCTGGATACCCGCGGGGCTAGTTCACAATGAGCAGTTCTTC.

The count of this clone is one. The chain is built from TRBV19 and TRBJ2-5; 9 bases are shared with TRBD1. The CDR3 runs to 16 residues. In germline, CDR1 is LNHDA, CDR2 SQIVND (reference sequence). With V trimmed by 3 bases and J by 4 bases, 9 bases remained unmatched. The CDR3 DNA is TGTGCCAGTAGTATGGGTCGGACAGGGGAAGGAGAGACCCAGTACTTC. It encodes CASSMGRTGEGETQYF.

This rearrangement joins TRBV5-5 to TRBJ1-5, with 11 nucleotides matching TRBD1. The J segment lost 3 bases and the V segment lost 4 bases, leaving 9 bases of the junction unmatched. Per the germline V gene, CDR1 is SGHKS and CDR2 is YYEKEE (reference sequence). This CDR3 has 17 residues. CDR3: CASSPRDRGLFNQPQHF. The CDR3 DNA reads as TGTGCCAGCAGCCCCCGGGACAGGGGGTTGTTCAATCAGCCCCAGCATTTT.

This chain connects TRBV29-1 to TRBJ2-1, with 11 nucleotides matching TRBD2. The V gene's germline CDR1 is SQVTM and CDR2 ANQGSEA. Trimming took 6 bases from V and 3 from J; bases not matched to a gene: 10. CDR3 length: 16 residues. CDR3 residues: CSVVGFSGGDYNEQFF. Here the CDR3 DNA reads TGCAGCGTCGTGGGGTTTAGCGGGGGGGACTACAATGAGCAGTTCTTC.

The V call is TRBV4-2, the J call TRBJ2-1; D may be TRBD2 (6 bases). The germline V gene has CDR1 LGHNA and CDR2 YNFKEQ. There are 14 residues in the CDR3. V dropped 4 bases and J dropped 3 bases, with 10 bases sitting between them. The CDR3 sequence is CASSPGTFYNEQFF. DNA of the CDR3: TGTGCCAGCAGCCCGGGGACTTTCTACAATGAGCAGTTCTTC.

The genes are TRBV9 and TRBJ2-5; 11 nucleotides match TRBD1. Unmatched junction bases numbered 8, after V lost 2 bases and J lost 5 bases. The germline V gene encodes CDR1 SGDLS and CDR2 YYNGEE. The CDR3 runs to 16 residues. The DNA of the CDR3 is TGTGCCAGCAGCGTTGGACAGGGGGCTTGGTTGGAGACCCAGTACTTC. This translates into CASSVGQGAWLETQYF.

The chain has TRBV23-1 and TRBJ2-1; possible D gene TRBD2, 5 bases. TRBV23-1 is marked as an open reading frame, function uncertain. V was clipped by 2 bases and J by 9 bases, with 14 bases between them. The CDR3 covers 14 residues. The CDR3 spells CASSQRPGDGEQFF. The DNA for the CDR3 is TGCGCCAGCAGTCAACGACCCGGGGATGGTGAGCAGTTCTTC.

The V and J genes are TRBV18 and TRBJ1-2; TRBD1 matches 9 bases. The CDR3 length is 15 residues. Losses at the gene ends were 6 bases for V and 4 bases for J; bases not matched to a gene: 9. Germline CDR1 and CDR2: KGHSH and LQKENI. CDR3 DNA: TGTGCCAGCTCGCCCACGGACAGGGGCCTCTATGGCTACACCTTC. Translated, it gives CASSPTDRGLYGYTF.

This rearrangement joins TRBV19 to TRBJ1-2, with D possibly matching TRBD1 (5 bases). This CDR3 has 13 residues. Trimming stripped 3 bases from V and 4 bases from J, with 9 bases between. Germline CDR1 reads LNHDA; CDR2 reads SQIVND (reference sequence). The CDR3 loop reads CASSIGGSYGYTF. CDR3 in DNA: TGTGCCAGTAGTATCGGGGGTAGCTATGGCTACACCTTC.

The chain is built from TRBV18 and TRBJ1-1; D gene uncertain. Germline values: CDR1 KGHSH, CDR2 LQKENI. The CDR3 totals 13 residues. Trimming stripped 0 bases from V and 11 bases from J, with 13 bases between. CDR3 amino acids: CASSPPMEWKAFF. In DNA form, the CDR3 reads TGTGCCAGCTCACCACCGATGGAGTGGAAGGCTTTCTTT.

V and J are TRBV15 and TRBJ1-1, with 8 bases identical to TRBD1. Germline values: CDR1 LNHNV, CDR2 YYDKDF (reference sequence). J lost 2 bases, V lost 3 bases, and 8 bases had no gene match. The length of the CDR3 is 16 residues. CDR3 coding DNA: TGTGCCACCAGCAGCCTAAGACAGGGGACAAACACTGAAGCTTTCTTT. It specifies CATSSLRQGTNTEAFF.

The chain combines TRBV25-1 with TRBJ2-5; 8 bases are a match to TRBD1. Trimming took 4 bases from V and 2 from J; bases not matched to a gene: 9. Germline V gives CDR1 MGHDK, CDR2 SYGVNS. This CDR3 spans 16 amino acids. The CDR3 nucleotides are TGTGCCAGCAGTGCGACATGGACAGGGCAGCAAGAGACCCAGTACTTC. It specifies CASSATWTGQQETQYF. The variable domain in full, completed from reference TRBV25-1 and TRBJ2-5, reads EADIYQTPRYLVIGTGKKITLECSQTMGHDKMYWYQQDPGMELHLIHYSYGVNSTEKGDLSSESTVSRIRTEHFPLTLESARPSHTSQYLCASSATWTGQQETQYFGPGTRLLVL.

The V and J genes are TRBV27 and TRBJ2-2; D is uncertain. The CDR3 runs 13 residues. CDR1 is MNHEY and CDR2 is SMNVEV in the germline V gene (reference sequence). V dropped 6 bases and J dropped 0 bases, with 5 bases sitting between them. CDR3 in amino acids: CASRESNTGELFF. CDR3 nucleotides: TGTGCCAGCAGGGAGTCGAACACCGGGGAGCTGTTTTTT.

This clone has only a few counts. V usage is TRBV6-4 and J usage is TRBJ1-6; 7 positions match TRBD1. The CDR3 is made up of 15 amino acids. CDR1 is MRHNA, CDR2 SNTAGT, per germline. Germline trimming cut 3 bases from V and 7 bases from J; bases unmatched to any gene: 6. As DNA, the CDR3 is TGTGCCAGCAGTGAGGAACAGGGGAAAAATTCACCCCTCCACTTT. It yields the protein CASSEEQGKNSPLHF.